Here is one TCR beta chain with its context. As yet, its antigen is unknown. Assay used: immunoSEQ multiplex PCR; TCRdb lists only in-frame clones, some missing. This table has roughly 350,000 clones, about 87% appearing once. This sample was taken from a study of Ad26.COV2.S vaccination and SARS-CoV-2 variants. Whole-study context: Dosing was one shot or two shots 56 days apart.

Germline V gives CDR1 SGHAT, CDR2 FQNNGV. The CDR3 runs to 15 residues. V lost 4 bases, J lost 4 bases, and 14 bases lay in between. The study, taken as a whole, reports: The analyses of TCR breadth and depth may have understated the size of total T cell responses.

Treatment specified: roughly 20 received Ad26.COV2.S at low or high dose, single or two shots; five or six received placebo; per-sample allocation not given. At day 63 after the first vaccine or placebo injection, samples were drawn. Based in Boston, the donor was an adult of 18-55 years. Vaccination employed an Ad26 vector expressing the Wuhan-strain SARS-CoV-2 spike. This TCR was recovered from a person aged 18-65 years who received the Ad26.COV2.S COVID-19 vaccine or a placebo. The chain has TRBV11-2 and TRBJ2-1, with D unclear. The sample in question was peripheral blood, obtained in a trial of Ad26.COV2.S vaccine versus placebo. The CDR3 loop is CASSWTEDIYNEQFF. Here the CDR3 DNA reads TGTGCCAGCAGCTGGACCGAGGATATATACAATGAGCAGTTCTTC.